This entry is about one T cell receptor beta chain. These data are taken from a study of blood T cell repertoires in COVID-19. Under the authors' procedure: Reference gene primers were amplified, and this amplification served to estimate nucleated cell counts. The protocol was immunoSEQ multiplex PCR, while the TCRdb copy is restricted to in-frame clones and leaves out a portion. V and J calls and clone size follow that table, whereas D and trimming were derived from the DNA. The sample shows roughly 140,000 clones, just under 85% of them seen only once. The study recruited people aged roughly 18 to 100 years across 24 US areas. Germline values: CDR1 MNHEY, CDR2 SVGAGI. The CDR3 is made up of 13 amino acids. Trimming removed 6 bases at V and 1 base at J, with 6 bases between.

The chain carries TRBV6-5 and TRBJ2-2, with D possibly matching TRBD2 (5 bases). The sequence was collected from a woman aged 40 to 50 who had recovered from COVID-19. Sequencing was carried out using PBMCs or T cells enriched from blood (not recorded which). This CDR3 is CASRSGNTGELFF. Here the CDR3 DNA reads TGTGCCAGCAGAAGCGGGAACACCGGGGAGCTGTTTTTT.